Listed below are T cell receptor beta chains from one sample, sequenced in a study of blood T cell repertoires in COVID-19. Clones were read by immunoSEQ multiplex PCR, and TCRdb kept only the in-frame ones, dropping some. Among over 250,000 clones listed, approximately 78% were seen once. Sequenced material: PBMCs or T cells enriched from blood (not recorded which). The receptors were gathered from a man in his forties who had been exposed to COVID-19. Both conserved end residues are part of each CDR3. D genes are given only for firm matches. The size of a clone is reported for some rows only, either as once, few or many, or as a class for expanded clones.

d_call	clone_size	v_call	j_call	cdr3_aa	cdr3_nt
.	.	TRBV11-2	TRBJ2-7	CASSLLHLARSYEQYF	TGTGCCAGCAGCTTACTCCACCTAGCGAGATCCTACGAGCAGTACTTC
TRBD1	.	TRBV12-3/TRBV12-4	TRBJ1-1	CASREGAWAEAFF	TGTGCCAGCAGAGAGGGGGCGTGGGCTGAAGCTTTCTTT
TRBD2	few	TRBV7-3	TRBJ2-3	CASSSGGRSTDTQYF	TGTGCCAGCAGCTCGGGCGGGAGGAGCACAGATACGCAGTATTTT
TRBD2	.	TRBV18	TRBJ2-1	CASFTTSGRNYNEQFF	TGTGCCAGCTTCACGACTAGCGGGAGAAACTACAATGAGCAGTTCTTC
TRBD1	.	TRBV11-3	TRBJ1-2	CASSLGTGARSKIYGYTF	TGTGCCAGCAGCCTCGGGACAGGGGCCCGCTCTAAGATCTATGGCTACACCTTC
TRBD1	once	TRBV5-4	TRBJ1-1	CASSLEAGGSEAFF	TGTGCCAGCAGCTTGGAAGCAGGGGGCTCTGAAGCTTTCTTT
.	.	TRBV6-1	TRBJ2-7	CASSEAPRYEQYF	TGTGCCAGCAGTGAGGCCCCGAGGTACGAGCAGTACTTC
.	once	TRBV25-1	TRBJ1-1	CASRAVGPRDTEAFF	TGTGCCAGCAGGGCGGTGGGGCCTCGGGACACTGAAGCTTTCTTT
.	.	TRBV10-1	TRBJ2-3	CASSLYTLGDITDTQYF	TGCGCCAGCAGCCTCTATACCTTAGGGGATATCACAGATACGCAGTATTTT
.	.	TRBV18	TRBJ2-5	CASSYQETQYF	TGTGCCAGCTCGTATCAAGAGACCCAGTACTTC
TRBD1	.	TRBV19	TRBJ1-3	CASRPQGEGNTIYF	TGTGCCAGTAGGCCACAGGGGGAAGGAAACACCATATATTTT
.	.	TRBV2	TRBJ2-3	CASTEQGSFTDTQYF	TGTGCCAGCACCGAACAGGGAAGCTTCACAGATACGCAGTATTTT
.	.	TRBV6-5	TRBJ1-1	CASSSPPGDTEAFF	TGTGCCAGCAGTTCGCCCCCAGGGGACACTGAAGCTTTCTTT
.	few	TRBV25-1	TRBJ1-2	CASSFSVYYGYTF	TGTGCCAGCAGTTTCAGCGTCTACTATGGCTACACCTTC
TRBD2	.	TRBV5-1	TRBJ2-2	CASSLDPSGTGTGELFF	TGCGCCAGCAGCTTGGACCCTAGCGGGACGGGTACCGGGGAGCTGTTTTTT
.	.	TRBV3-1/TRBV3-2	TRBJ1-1	CASSQAGGGTEAFF	TGTGCCAGCAGTCAAGCGGGAGGGGGCACTGAAGCTTTCTTT
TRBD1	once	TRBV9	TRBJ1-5	CASSVGDREGQPQHF	TGTGCCAGCAGCGTAGGGGACAGGGAGGGCCAGCCCCAGCATTTT
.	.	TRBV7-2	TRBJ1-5	CASSRETDSNQPQHF	TGTGCCAGCAGCCGGGAGACGGATAGCAATCAGCCCCAGCATTTT
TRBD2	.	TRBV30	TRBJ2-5	CAWVRLAGTKMGETQYF	TGTGCCTGGGTCCGACTAGCGGGAACGAAGATGGGAGAGACCCAGTACTTC
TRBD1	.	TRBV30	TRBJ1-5	CAWSPGTGGISNQPQHF	TGTGCCTGGAGTCCGGGGACAGGGGGCATTTCGAATCAGCCCCAGCATTTT
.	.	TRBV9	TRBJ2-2	CASSVDALAPGELFF	TGTGCCAGCAGCGTAGATGCTCTAGCGCCCGGGGAGCTGTTTTTT
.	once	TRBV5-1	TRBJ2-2	CASSNGVLANTGELFF	TGCGCCAGCAGCAACGGCGTACTAGCGAACACCGGGGAGCTGTTTTTT
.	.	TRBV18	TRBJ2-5	CASSPQGALETQYF	TGTGCCAGCTCACCTCAAGGGGCGTTAGAGACCCAGTACTTC
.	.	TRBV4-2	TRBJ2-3	CASSQQGATTDTQYF	TGTGCCAGCAGCCAACAAGGAGCGACCACAGATACGCAGTATTTT
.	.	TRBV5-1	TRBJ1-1	CASSGHSGTEAFF	TGCGCCAGCAGCGGACACTCCGGCACTGAAGCTTTCTTT
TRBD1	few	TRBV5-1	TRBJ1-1	CASSLGTVPEAFF	TGCGCCAGCAGCCTGGGGACAGTTCCTGAAGCTTTCTTT
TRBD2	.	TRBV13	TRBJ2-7	CASSLIAGVEQYF	TGTGCCAGCAGCTTGATAGCGGGAGTTGAGCAGTACTTC
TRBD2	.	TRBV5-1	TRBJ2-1	CASSLEREGLDEQFF	TGCGCCAGCAGCTTGGAGCGGGAGGGCCTGGATGAGCAGTTCTTC
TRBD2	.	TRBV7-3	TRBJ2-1	CASSLSGSGRRTYNEQFF	TGTGCCAGCAGCTTAAGTGGTAGCGGGAGGCGAACCTACAATGAGCAGTTCTTC
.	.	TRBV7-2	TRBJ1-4	CASSPQLLNEKLFF	TGTGCCAGCAGCCCACAGCTACTGAATGAAAAACTGTTTTTT
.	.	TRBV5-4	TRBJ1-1	CASSLGGARTEAFF	TGTGCCAGCAGCCTAGGAGGGGCTCGGACTGAAGCTTTCTTT
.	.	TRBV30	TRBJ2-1	CAWSTPGAGVQFF	TGTGCCTGGAGTACCCCGGGAGCTGGAGTGCAGTTCTTC
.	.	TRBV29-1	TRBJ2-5	CSVRGGETQYF	TGCAGCGTTCGTGGGGGGGAGACCCAGTACTTC
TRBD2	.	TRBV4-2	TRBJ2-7	CASSQGPGLAGGPYEQYF	TGTGCCAGCAGCCAGGGACCGGGACTAGCGGGAGGGCCTTACGAGCAGTACTTC
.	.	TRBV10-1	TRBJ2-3	CASKAQSLLGRPDTQYF	TGCGCCAGCAAGGCCCAATCCCTCCTGGGCCGTCCAGATACGCAGTATTTT
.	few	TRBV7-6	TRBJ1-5	CASSLEGSNQPQHF	TGTGCCAGCAGCCTTGAGGGTAGCAATCAGCCCCAGCATTTT
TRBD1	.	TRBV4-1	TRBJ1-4	CASSQDSGGLGEKLFF	TGCGCCAGCAGCCAAGATTCAGGGGGGCTTGGGGAAAAACTGTTTTTT
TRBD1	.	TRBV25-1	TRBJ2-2	CATRGTADTGELFF	TGTGCCACCAGAGGGACAGCTGACACCGGGGAGCTGTTTTTT
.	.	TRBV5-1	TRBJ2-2	CASSPRFGSGELFF	TGCGCCAGCAGCCCCAGGTTCGGCTCCGGGGAGCTGTTTTTT
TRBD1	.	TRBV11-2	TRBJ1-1	CASSYQGADTEAFF	TGTGCCAGCAGTTACCAGGGGGCGGACACTGAAGCTTTCTTT
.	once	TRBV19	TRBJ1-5	CASSQGTTTHQPQHF	TGTGCCAGTAGTCAGGGAACCACCACCCATCAGCCCCAGCATTTT
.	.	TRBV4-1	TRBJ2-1	CASSQDFSSYNEQFF	TGCGCCAGCAGCCAAGATTTTAGCTCCTACAATGAGCAGTTCTTC
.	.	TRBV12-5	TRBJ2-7	CASGPPGQPEQYF	TGTGCTAGTGGTCCTCCGGGACAACCTGAGCAGTACTTC
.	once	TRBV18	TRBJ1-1	CASSPKLVAIEAFF	TGTGCCAGCTCTCCGAAACTAGTCGCTATAGAAGCTTTCTTT
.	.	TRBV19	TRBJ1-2	CASTRDRRFGYTF	TGTGCCAGTACCCGAGACAGGAGGTTTGGCTACACCTTC
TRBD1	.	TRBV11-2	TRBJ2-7	CASSLTGGNEQYF	TGTGCCAGCAGCCTTACAGGGGGCAACGAGCAGTACTTC
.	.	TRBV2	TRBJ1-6	CASSEFRASPLHF	TGTGCCAGCAGTGAGTTCCGAGCTTCACCCCTCCACTTT
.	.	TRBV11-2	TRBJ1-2	CASSSQGRGHTF	TGTGCCAGCAGCTCTCAGGGTAGGGGCCACACCTTC
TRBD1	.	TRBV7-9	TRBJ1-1	CASSRATGVGSTEAFF	TGTGCCAGCAGCCGGGCCACAGGGGTTGGTTCCACTGAAGCTTTCTTT
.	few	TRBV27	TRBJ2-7	CASSVRTVSSYEQYF	TGTGCCAGCAGTGTAAGGACAGTTTCCTCCTACGAGCAGTACTTC
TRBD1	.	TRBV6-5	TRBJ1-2	CASSQPGQGVGYTF	TGTGCCAGCAGTCAGCCGGGACAGGGGGTGGGCTACACCTTC
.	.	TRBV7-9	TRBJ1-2	CASSFEGAGGYTF	TGTGCCAGCAGCTTTGAAGGGGCCGGTGGCTACACCTTC
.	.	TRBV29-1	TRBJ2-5	CSVENYVVRETQYF	TGCAGCGTTGAAAATTATGTAGTGCGGGAGACCCAGTACTTC
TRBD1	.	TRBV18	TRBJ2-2	CASSPGTGAIGELFF	TGTGCCAGCTCACCGGGGACAGGGGCGATCGGGGAGCTGTTTTTT
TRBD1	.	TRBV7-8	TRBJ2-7	CASSLWTGHPYEQYF	TGTGCCAGCAGCTTGTGGACAGGGCACCCCTACGAGCAGTACTTC
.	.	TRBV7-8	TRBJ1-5	CASSLGGGQPQHF	TGTGCCAGCAGCTTAGGGGGAGGTCAGCCCCAGCATTTT
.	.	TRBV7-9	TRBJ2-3	CASSPRVGGPTDTQYF	TGTGCCAGCAGCCCTAGGGTGGGAGGCCCTACAGATACGCAGTATTTT